These T cell receptor beta chains were read from a single sample in a study of radiation and T cells in renal cell carcinoma. Some clones are missing from TCRdb's copy, which holds only in-frame ones; the method was immunoSEQ multiplex PCR. The sample comprises 100,000 to 150,000 clones, 81% of which are singletons, and roughly 6.2% rests with the top ten. The specimen comprised blood, sampled from a patient whose treatment included radiotherapy and nephrectomy. These receptor sequences come from a man in his fifties or sixties with renal cell carcinoma. Each CDR3 is given with its conserved first and last residue. Each record gives: CDR3 DNA, CDR3 protein, J gene, D gene, V gene, clone size. D genes are given only for firm matches. Some rows have no size entry. The others give once, few or many, or a class for an expanded clone.

DNA: TGCGCCAGCAGCCAGGGTCTTGTCGGCAATCAGCCCCAGCATTTT
CDR3: CASSQGLVGNQPQHF
J: TRBJ1-5
D: NA
V: TRBV4-1
size: few

DNA: TGTGCCTGGAGTGTAAATCGGTATGGCTACACCTTC
CDR3: CAWSVNRYGYTF
J: TRBJ1-2
D: NA
V: TRBV30
size: few

DNA: TGTGCCAGCAGCTTATCCAGCGGGGGGGCTGGTGAGCAGTTCTTC
CDR3: CASSLSSGGAGEQFF
J: TRBJ2-1
D: TRBD2
V: TRBV7-2
size: few

DNA: TGTGCCAGCAACCAGGGGGGCGAGCAGTACTTC
CDR3: CASNQGGEQYF
J: TRBJ2-7
D: NA
V: TRBV6-5
size: NA

DNA: TGTGCCAGCAGTGCGGATGGTAGCAATCAGCCCCAGCATTTT
CDR3: CASSADGSNQPQHF
J: TRBJ1-5
D: NA
V: TRBV6-6
size: NA

DNA: TGTGCCAGTAGTTCTTTAGGTGCAGGACCTAATGAAAAACTGTTTTTT
CDR3: CASSSLGAGPNEKLFF
J: TRBJ1-4
D: NA
V: TRBV19
size: few

DNA: TGCGCCAGCAGCTCCACCGACTCCCCCGGCGTCGGGGAGACCCAGTACTTC
CDR3: CASSSTDSPGVGETQYF
J: TRBJ2-5
D: NA
V: TRBV5-1
size: NA

DNA: TGTGCCAGCAGCCCCGGGGACAAACAGCCCCAGCATTTT
CDR3: CASSPGDKQPQHF
J: TRBJ1-5
D: NA
V: TRBV7-6
size: NA

DNA: TGTGCCAGCAGAAAACCCAGGACAGGGACCCCGAGCAATCAGCCCCAGCATTTT
CDR3: CASRKPRTGTPSNQPQHF
J: TRBJ1-5
D: TRBD1
V: TRBV28
size: NA

DNA: TGTGCCAGCAGCAGATTTAGCCTGGGGGGACGGAAGGACACTGAAGCTTTCTTT
CDR3: CASSRFSLGGRKDTEAFF
J: TRBJ1-1
D: NA
V: TRBV28
size: NA

DNA: TGTGCCAGCTCACCCCCGAACGAGGGGGACAGGCTCTATGGCTACACCTTC
CDR3: CASSPPNEGDRLYGYTF
J: TRBJ1-2
D: TRBD1
V: TRBV18
size: NA

DNA: TGTGCCAGCAGTTTACAACCCGATACTAGTGGTACGCAGTATTTT
CDR3: CASSLQPDTSGTQYF
J: TRBJ2-3
D: NA
V: TRBV27
size: NA

DNA: TGTGCCAGCAGCTTAGTTGTACGGAGCACAGATACGCAGTATTTT
CDR3: CASSLVVRSTDTQYF
J: TRBJ2-3
D: NA
V: TRBV7-2
size: NA

DNA: TGTGCCAGCAGTAAACCTAGCGGGAGCTCCTACAATGAGCAGTTCTTC
CDR3: CASSKPSGSSYNEQFF
J: TRBJ2-1
D: TRBD2
V: TRBV6-6
size: NA

DNA: TGTGCCAGCAGCCTTAATAGCGGGAGGAATCCTAATGAGCAGTTCTTC
CDR3: CASSLNSGRNPNEQFF
J: TRBJ2-1
D: TRBD2
V: TRBV5-4
size: NA

DNA: TGTGCCAGCAGTTACCAGGCTAGCGACTCCTACAATGAGCAGTTCTTC
CDR3: CASSYQASDSYNEQFF
J: TRBJ2-1
D: NA
V: TRBV6-5
size: NA

DNA: TGTGCCAGCAGTGGCAGGGTTGCGGAGCTGTTTTTT
CDR3: CASSGRVAELFF
J: TRBJ2-2
D: NA
V: TRBV28
size: NA